This TCR beta chain was captured by sequencing in a study of the immune and genomic landscape of osteosarcoma (dated by TCRdb to 2018 to 2021). Study-level background: The overall cohort comprised roughly 50 pediatric and adult patients with high-grade osteosarcoma, with a median age at diagnosis of 25 to 35 years (range 5-81). An explanation for the limited clinical activity of immune checkpoint inhibitors in osteosarcoma was sought in the study. Each of a few patients provided two samples from the same tumor site. Patients in the overall cohort were roughly 60% male, and roughly 77% presented with localized disease at diagnosis. Poor-risk disease was overrepresented in the cohort, as 73% of patients had an unfavorable pathologic response to standard therapy and more than 65% had died. To define immunogenic potential, the study profiled osteosarcoma specimens using whole genome, RNA and T-cell receptor sequencing along with immunohistochemistry and reverse phase protein arrays. TCR sequencing results were integrated with transcriptome, protein array and immunostaining data to characterize the osteosarcoma immunogenomic landscape. General findings and caveats noted by the study authors: In five cases, the repertoire was dominated by a single hyperexpanded clone, and fewer than 100 T-cell clonotypes were detected in all five cases. Productive TCR clonality was found to be low overall, with an average of 0.09 and a maximum of 0.3, which suggested limited T-cell clonal expansion. Rather than matched normal tissue, external data from normal skin and healthy peripheral blood provided the clonality benchmarks. Alongside the frozen tumor specimens, matched blood was collected from only two patients. TCR productive clonality was higher in the immune-hot C3 cluster than the cold C1 cluster but still low overall. Sample size was not determined by any statistical method, because osteosarcoma is rare and every possible sample was collected.

As to this clone: Its antigen is still unknown. No quality values exist for individual bases; no much larger clone is one base distant.

TCR beta chain CDR3 regions were immunosequenced with the ImmunoSEQ Assay (Adaptive Biotechnologies). Regarding the original processing steps: TCRB rearrangements, read counts, read proportions and gene usage were exported through the ImmunoSEQ Analyzer platform. T-cell clonality was calculated from productive rearrangements as 1 minus Pielou's evenness. Clonal space homeostasis binned clonotypes as rare, small, medium, large or hyperexpanded (0.01 to 1 of the repertoire). TCR productive clonality was compared across immune clusters C1, C2 and C3 using the Wilcoxon rank sum test. In its TCRdb copy, this immuneACCESS table keeps in-frame sequences only and misses some clones. Where compared with another copy, unresolved V genes explain less than half of these, and the others have no known cause. The V and J calls and the clone size are those of that table, but D and trimming were determined from the DNA. The sample has fewer than 3,500 clones on record, roughly 72% of them singletons. 15% to 17% of the sample belongs to the ten largest clones.

V and J are trimmed by 2 bases and 7 bases, and the gene matches miss 5 bases of the junction. CDR1 SNHLY and CDR2 FYNNEI were looked up in the germline V gene. The CDR3 goes from the cysteine to the phenylalanine over 14 residues. Left in the record is the CDR3 DNA by itself, 42 bases read in frame from the first base. Specimens were post-treatment primary, local recurrence and metastasis tumors from poor-prognosis patients. This TCR was sampled from a man aged 18 to 29 with osteosarcoma. The age is the age at diagnosis. The sequenced sample consisted of tumor tissue from a local recurrence in the femur. This specimen's cell subset or site label, per the study, means: locally recurrent osteosarcoma tumor. Rearrangement joined TRBV2 to TRBJ2-1; 7 central nucleotides agree with TRBD2. The sequence in DNA is TGTGCCAGCAGTGAAAGACTAGCCAGAAATGAGCAGTTCTTC. Its coded protein is CASSERLARNEQFF.